This TCR beta chain originates from a study of blood T cell repertoires in COVID-19. Study-wide background: Collection of acute and convalescent COVID-19 samples took place in the United States, Italy and Spain.

Sequencing used immunoSEQ multiplex PCR; TCRdb keeps in-frame clones, though not all of them. The data contain tens of thousands of clones, 65% to 85% of them singletons. The germline V gene encodes CDR1 WSHSY and CDR2 SAAADI. CDR3 length: 16 residues. Trimming stripped 6 bases from V and 0 bases from J, with 14 bases between. Study members were between about 18 and 100 years old and lived in fewer than 30 US regions. Allocation to cohorts depended on clinical history reported by the participants. The sequence was collected from a woman between 40 and 50 years old with acute COVID-19. The rearrangement uses TRBV10-2 and TRBJ2-2, with D unclear. The sequenced sample consisted of PBMCs or T cells enriched from blood (not recorded which). The CDR3 coding sequence is TGCGCCAGCAGGTTCGGCGAGCGCGCGAACACCGGGGAGCTGTTTTTT. Its protein product is CASRFGERANTGELFF.